The T cell receptor beta chain under discussion was sequenced for a study of OX40 agonist ivuxolimab in advanced cancers. Study as a whole: Earlier treatment with anti-PD-1, anti-PD-L1 or anti-CTLA-4 was permitted, and roughly 40% had received some. Study conclusions and caveats: Among patients with partial responses at 0.1-3.0 mg/kg, clonal expansion was among the lowest. Averaging showed that CD8+ T cells had more expanded clones than CD4+ did.

This CDR3 contains 17 residues. V was cut by 4 bases and J by 6 bases, with 23 bases left in between. Germline V gives CDR1 MNHNS, CDR2 SASEGT. Points on this clone: No antigen is known for it.

The table came from immunoSEQ multiplex PCR; TCRdb's copy has only in-frame clones and leaves some out. This table holds some 33,000 clones, about nine tenths found once. This clonotype originated in an adult with an advanced solid tumor such as melanoma, head and neck, liver or kidney cancer. V gene TRBV6-1 combines with J gene TRBJ2-3; a possible D gene is TRBD2 (6 bases). The sample consisted of CD4+ or CD8+ T cells sorted from blood, taken in a trial of the OX40 agonist ivuxolimab. CDR3 nucleotides: TGTGCCAGCAGTGCTGAATCGCCTGGTGGGAGGTCGGATACGCAGTATTTT. The encoded protein is CASSAESPGGRSDTQYF.